This TCR beta chain stems from a study of blood T cells in healthy people across ages. The study's findings and limits: Both naive CD4+ cell counts and diversity were greater in long-lived donors than in aged donors. For the donors, CMV status was unknown and possibly confounded expanded clonotype changes.

The CDR3 contains 13 residues. Germline lookup yields CDR1 MNHEY and CDR2 SVGAGI. V lost 7 bases to trimming and J lost 4 bases, with 13 bases between them. Isolated PBMCs totaled at least 6.5 million in each sample. A second PCR, run for 7 to 11 cycles, used a sample-barcoded 5' primer plus a J-beta primer mix. Through a template-switch adaptor with 12 random nucleotides, each cDNA molecule received a tag. TCRdb reanalysed the 5' RACE reads using MiXCR and keeps one entry per CDR3 protein. The sample has 630,000 or so distinct CDR3 sequences; approximately 30% are singletons. This clonotype was recorded many times. What it binds is unknown.

The sample consisted of blood. The rearrangement joins TRBV6-5 to TRBJ2-5; D may be TRBD1 (5 bases). This sequence was found in a woman older than 75 in good health. CDR3 in DNA: TGTGCCAGCACTGGCACAAGGGGAGAGACCCAGTACTTC. It codes for CASTGTRGETQYF.